These 8 T cell receptor beta chains share one sample of origin, sequenced in a study of blood T cell repertoires in COVID-19. Sequencing used immunoSEQ multiplex PCR; TCRdb keeps in-frame clones, though not all of them. This table has hundreds of thousands of clones, 87% appearing once. The sample consisted of peripheral blood. The receptors shown here come from a young man with active or convalescent COVID-19.

This sequence joins TRBV25-1 and TRBJ1-2; tentatively, D is TRBD1 (6 bases). Trimming pared 10 bases from V and 8 bases from J, leaving 20 bases between. There are 13 residues in the CDR3. Germline CDR1 and CDR2: MGHDK and SYGVNS. DNA of the CDR3: TGTGCCACCTCCCCGGGGGGCGCGAAAGGCTACACCTTC. Translation gives CATSPGGAKGYTF.

This rearrangement joins TRBV18 to TRBJ2-5, with TRBD2 matching over 13 bases. Germline V CDR1 and CDR2: KGHSH, LQKENI. J gave up 4 bases and V 5 bases, and 7 bases lay outside the gene matches. This CDR3 spans 16 amino acids. The CDR3 sequence: CASSEGLAGAGETQYF. The CDR3 DNA is TGTGCCAGCTCAGAAGGACTAGCGGGAGCCGGAGAGACCCAGTACTTC.

The CDR3, as DNA: TGTGCCAGCAGTCAAACGGGACAGCGTACGAACACCGGGGAGCTGTTTTTT. Encoded protein: CASSQTGQRTNTGELFF. The V and J genes are TRBV2 and TRBJ2-2; 7 bases fit TRBD1. This CDR3 has 17 residues. CDR1 is SNHLY and CDR2 is FYNNEI in the germline V gene. The V gene end was trimmed by 5 bases and the J gene end by 0 bases; junction bases not matched to a gene: 9.

The chain uses TRBV4-1 and TRBJ2-7; weak D call: TRBD2 (5 bases). Germline V CDR1 and CDR2: MGHRA, YSYEKL. CDR3 length: 16 residues. V shed 4 bases and J shed 2 bases, with 18 bases lying between them. CDR3 region: CASSLRTGLRPYEQYF. CDR3 DNA: TGCGCCAGCAGCCTCAGGACTGGACTTCGCCCCTACGAGCAGTACTTC.

The rearrangement uses TRBV14 and TRBJ1-4; D possibly corresponds to TRBD1 (5 bases). The CDR3 has 13 amino acids. The V end was cut by 2 bases, the J end by 12 bases, with 13 bases between. Looked up from germline, CDR1 is SGHDN and CDR2 is FVKESK. CDR3 nucleotides: TGTGCCAGCAGCCAAATGTTTCGGGGGGAACTGTTTTTT. It is translated as CASSQMFRGELFF.

The CDR3 nucleotides read TGCGCCAGCAGCTTAATGACAGGGGGCGTCTACAATGAGCAGTTCTTC. Protein product: CASSLMTGGVYNEQFF. The chain combines TRBV5-1 with TRBJ2-1; 10 positions match TRBD1. Germline CDR1 SGHRS, CDR2 YFSETQ. The CDR3 runs 16 residues. The V and J ends lost 2 bases and 3 bases, in that order; junction bases with no gene match: 5.

The chain uses TRBV6-5 and TRBJ2-7; D possibly corresponds to TRBD1 (6 bases). Germline V CDR1 and CDR2: MNHEY, SVGAGI. Trimming shortened V by 8 bases and J by 5 bases, and 22 bases separated the two germline ends. The CDR3 contains 15 residues. The CDR3 here is CASQSDGTRSNEQYF. The CDR3 DNA is TGTGCCAGCCAATCCGACGGGACAAGGTCTAACGAGCAGTACTTC.

The chain is built from TRBV18 and TRBJ2-1; TRBD2 might be the D (7 bases). The CDR3 runs 15 residues. Germline values: CDR1 KGHSH, CDR2 LQKENI. Trimming pared 5 bases from V and 5 bases from J, leaving 16 bases between. CDR3 region: CASSFWGRENNEQFF. The CDR3 region has the DNA TGTGCCAGCTCATTCTGGGGGCGGGAGAACAATGAGCAGTTCTTC.